The 18 T cell receptor beta chains in this list originate from one sample, sequenced in a study of blood T cell repertoires in COVID-19. TCRdb's copy holds only in-frame clones and misses some; the assay was immunoSEQ multiplex PCR. The profile shows some 180,000 clones, approximately 80% of them singletons. The source material was peripheral blood. These receptors originate from a woman aged 40 to 55 with COVID-19, enrolled during active disease.

The genes are TRBV7-8 and TRBJ2-7; D might be TRBD1 (7 bases). Germline CDR1 reads SGHVS; CDR2 reads FQNEAQ. The CDR3 has 15 amino acids. V lost 0 bases and J 3 bases, leaving 12 bases between the germline ends. CDR3 protein: CASSLAGQGGYEQYF. CDR3 nucleotides: TGTGCCAGCAGCTTAGCAGGCCAGGGGGGCTACGAGCAGTACTTC.

The chain combines TRBV6-5 with TRBJ2-7; 7 bases fit TRBD1. Germline-derived CDR1 and CDR2 are MNHEY and SVGAGI. V lost 7 bases and J lost 5; bases outside the gene matches: 11. The CDR3 runs to 14 residues. CDR3 DNA: TGTGCCAGCATGAGAACAGGGGCTCGGGACGAGCAGTACTTC. Its translation: CASMRTGARDEQYF.

The chain couples TRBV25-1 to TRBJ2-7; D not resolved. In germline, CDR1 is MGHDK, CDR2 SYGVNS. The CDR3 has 12 amino acids. The ends were cut back, 7 bases at V and 3 bases at J, with 10 bases in the middle. In nucleotides, the CDR3 is TGTGCCAGCAACCTCGGTTTCTACGAGCAGTACTTC. Amino acids: CASNLGFYEQYF.

V gene TRBV7-2 combines with J gene TRBJ1-3; unclear D gene. The CDR3 has 13 amino acids. Trimming took 6 bases from V and 3 from J, leaving 9 bases between them. Germline CDR1 SGHTA, CDR2 FQGNSA. CDR3: CASSEMFGNTIYF. DNA for the CDR3: TGTGCCAGCAGTGAGATGTTTGGAAACACCATATATTTT. Filled out from reference TRBV7-2 and TRBJ1-3, the complete variable domain reads GAGVSQSPSNKVTEKGKDVELRCDPISGHTALYWYRQSLGQGLEFLIYFQGNSAPDKSGLPSDRFSAERTGGSVSTLTIQRTQQEDSAVYLCASSEMFGNTIYFGEGSWLTVV.

Only a few counts were recorded for this clone. J is TRBJ1-1 and V is TRBV10-1; the D is unclear. CDR3 length: 13 amino acids. The germline V and J ends were trimmed by 3 bases and 11 bases, with 16 bases remaining between them. The germline gives CDR1 WNHNN, CDR2 SYGVQD (reference sequence). For the CDR3, the DNA is TGCGCCAGCAGTGATAAAGGGCGGACTGGTGCTTTCTTT. Its translation is CASSDKGRTGAFF.

This clone appeared a few times. The chain has TRBV24-1 and TRBJ1-6; 7 nucleotides agree with TRBD1. The CDR3 extends over 15 amino acids. Per germline, CDR1 KGHDR and CDR2 SFDVKD. V shed 0 bases, J shed 5 bases, and the junction held 0 bases outside the gene matches. The CDR3 here is CATSDLGQDNSPLHF. As DNA, the CDR3 is TGTGCCACCAGTGATTTGGGACAGGATAATTCACCCCTCCACTTT.

The V call is TRBV4-2, the J call TRBJ1-2, with D unresolved. Germline V gene lookup returns CDR1 LGHNA and CDR2 YNFKEQ. The CDR3 contains 15 residues. V gave up 2 bases and J gave up 1 base, with 11 bases separating them. CDR3 sequence: CASSQMSEVNYGYTF. CDR3 sequence (DNA): TGTGCCAGCAGCCAAATGTCCGAGGTTAACTATGGCTACACCTTC.

The rearrangement uses TRBV6-2 or TRBV6-3 and TRBJ2-2; D perhaps matches TRBD2 (5 bases). Germline CDR1 is MNHEY and CDR2 is SVGEGT. CDR3 length: 16 residues. V shed 6 bases and J shed 0 bases, with 14 bases lying between them. The CDR3 DNA reads TGTGCCAGCAGCCAGACCGGACTCCCGAACACCGGGGAGCTGTTTTTT. Encoded protein: CASSQTGLPNTGELFF.

Turning to this clone: A much more abundant neighbour one base away suggests this may be a read error. The gene calls are TRBV12-5 and TRBJ2-7; no definite D call. Looked up from germline, CDR1 is LGHNT and CDR2 is FRNRAP. With 9 bases removed from V and 3 bases from J, the gap between germline ends came to 3 bases. The CDR3 sequence is 9 residues long. The CDR3 nucleotides read TGTGCTAGACTCTACGAGCAGTACTTC. Its translation: CARLYEQYF.

The chain couples TRBV24-1 to TRBJ2-3; 9 bases line up with TRBD1. Per germline, CDR1 KGHDR and CDR2 SFDVKD. Trimming removed 9 bases from V and 6 bases from J; junction bases left unmatched: 9. This CDR3 spans 14 amino acids. The CDR3 DNA follows: TGTGCCACCGGGGGGGGACAGGGTATCGATACGCAGTATTTT. Translating it yields CATGGGQGIDTQYF.

CDR3 coding DNA: TGTGCCAGCAGCGGGGCAATACGGGCTGGGGCCAACGTCCTGACTTTC. It specifies CASSGAIRAGANVLTF. The chain carries TRBV11-2 and TRBJ2-6; TRBD1 might be the D (5 bases). There are 16 residues in the CDR3. From germline, CDR1 is SGHAT and CDR2 FQNNGV. V lost 5 bases and J 2 bases, leaving 13 bases between the germline ends. Looking up the rest from reference TRBV11-2 and TRBJ2-6 gives the full variable domain: EAGVAQSPRYKIIEKRQSVAFWCNPISGHATLYWYQQILGQGPKLLIQFQNNGVVDDSQLPKDRFSAERLKGVDSTLKIQPAKLEDSAVYLCASSGAIRAGANVLTFGAGSRLTVL.

The genes are TRBV11-3 and TRBJ2-7; 8 bases align to TRBD1. The V segment lost 0 bases and the J segment 7 bases; nucleotides outside the gene matches: 5. The germline V gene has CDR1 SGHNT and CDR2 YENEEA. The CDR3 loop spans 14 amino acids. The CDR3 here is CASSLDPNRGEQYF. CDR3 DNA: TGTGCCAGCAGCTTAGATCCAAACAGGGGGGAGCAGTACTTC.

The rearrangement joins TRBV18 to TRBJ1-4, with 8 bases aligning to TRBD1. This CDR3 contains 17 residues. V gave up 2 bases and J gave up 0 bases; unmatched junction bases: 5. Germline assignment: CDR1 KGHSH and CDR2 LQKENI. Written as DNA, the CDR3 is TGTGCCAGCTCACCATCGGGACAGGATGCAACTAATGAAAAACTGTTTTTT. This gives the protein CASSPSGQDATNEKLFF.

This clone was found once. The chain joins TRBV7-6 to TRBJ2-5, with D possibly being TRBD2 (6 bases). The CDR3 loop spans 16 amino acids. Trimming shortened V by 0 bases and J by 5 bases, and 16 bases separated the two germline ends. Germline lookup yields CDR1 SGHVS and CDR2 FNYEAQ. The CDR3 nucleotides read TGTGCCAGCAGCTTAGCGGGACTTGATTGGTTGGAGACCCAGTACTTC. Protein: CASSLAGLDWLETQYF. Together with reference TRBV7-6 and TRBJ2-5, the CDR3 gives the full variable domain: GAGVSQSPRYKVTKRGQDVALRCDPISGHVSLYWYRQALGQGPEFLTYFNYEAQQDKSGLPNDRFSAERPEGSISTLTIQRTEQRDSAMYRCASSLAGLDWLETQYFGPGTRLLVL.

This chain links TRBV29-1 with TRBJ1-2, with 11 bases lining up with TRBD1. The trim removed 3 bases at V and 8 bases at J, leaving 8 bases unmatched. The CDR3 covers 14 residues. CDR1 is SQVTM, CDR2 ANQGSEA, per germline. The CDR3 DNA is TGCAGCGTTGATCCCTCGGACAGGGGGCGGGGCTACACCTTC. It specifies CSVDPSDRGRGYTF.

The chain carries TRBV10-2 and TRBJ2-1, with 10 bases identical to TRBD2. The CDR3 is 17 amino acids. V lost 5 bases and J lost 6; bases outside the gene matches: 13. Germline assignment: CDR1 WSHSY and CDR2 SAAADI. CDR3 sequence: CASSQTPGLASSNEQFF. CDR3 sequence (DNA): TGCGCCAGCAGTCAAACCCCGGGACTAGCGTCATCCAATGAGCAGTTCTTC.

This chain uses TRBV9 with TRBJ2-3; TRBD1 is a possible D gene (5 bases). Germline CDR1 reads SGDLS; CDR2 reads YYNGEE. This CDR3 is built from 14 residues. The germline V and J ends were trimmed by 0 bases and 4 bases, with 9 bases remaining between them. The CDR3 loop reads CASSVVKQADTQYF. The DNA of the CDR3 is TGTGCCAGCAGCGTAGTAAAACAGGCAGATACGCAGTATTTT.

This clone appeared a single time. The chain is built from TRBV5-1 and TRBJ1-5; D gene uncertain. Trimming removed 0 bases at V and 0 bases at J, with 7 bases between. The V gene's germline CDR1 is SGHRS and CDR2 YFSETQ. The CDR3 is 15 amino acids. The DNA for the CDR3 is TGCGCCAGCAGCTTGGGGCTCGATAGCAATCAGCCCCAGCATTTT. This gives the protein CASSLGLDSNQPQHF.